A single sample is the source of the 12 T cell receptor beta chains below, sequenced in a study of control samples from healthy donors and cancer patients. The repertoire was sequenced with immunoSEQ multiplex PCR; TCRdb's copy has only in-frame clones and lacks some. The sample includes 130,000 or so clones, roughly 94% seen only once; the top ten take over 12%. The sequencing input was PBMCs. These receptors were collected from a man between 60 and 70 years old with colorectal cancer.

The count of this clone is one. The chain combines TRBV7-8 with TRBJ1-5; possibly TRBD1 for D (5 bases). CDR1 SGHVS and CDR2 FQNEAQ come from the germline V gene. This CDR3 is 18 amino acids long. Trimming cost V 5 bases and J 0 bases, with 20 bases left between them. The DNA of the CDR3 is TGTGCCAGCAGCCCAACGGCAGGGTCAGCAGTTAGCAATCAGCCCCAGCATTTT. Translated: CASSPTAGSAVSNQPQHF. The entire variable domain, with the rest obtained from reference TRBV7-8 and TRBJ1-5, is as follows: GAGVSQSPRYKVAKRGQDVALRCDPISGHVSLFWYQQALGQGPEFLTYFQNEAQLDKSGLPSDRFFAERPEGSVSTLKIQRTQQEDSAVYLCASSPTAGSAVSNQPQHFGDGTRLSIL.

This chain links TRBV5-1 with TRBJ1-4; TRBD1 matches at 9 bases. There are 14 residues in the CDR3. Germline CDR1 and CDR2: SGHRS and YFSETQ. The trim removed 4 bases at V and 8 bases at J, leaving 6 bases unmatched. For the CDR3, the DNA is TGCGCCAGCAGCCCACAGGGGGCAAGAGAAAAACTGTTTTTT. The encoded protein is CASSPQGAREKLFF. Filled out from reference TRBV5-1 and TRBJ1-4, the complete variable domain reads KAGVTQTPRYLIKTRGQQVTLSCSPISGHRSVSWYQQTPGQGLQFLFEYFSETQRNKGNFPGRFSGRQFSNSRSEMNVSTLELGDSALYLCASSPQGAREKLFFGSGTQLSVL.

This sequence joins TRBV27 and TRBJ2-7; 9 bases line up with TRBD1. Germline V gene sequence: CDR1 MNHEY, CDR2 SMNVEV (reference sequence). Germline trimming cut 5 bases from V and 0 bases from J; bases unmatched to any gene: 2. The CDR3 loop spans 14 amino acids. The DNA of the CDR3 is TGTGCCAGCAGTGGGACAGGGAGCTCCTACGAGCAGTACTTC. Translation: CASSGTGSSYEQYF.

V is TRBV25-1 and J is TRBJ2-1, with 10 positions matching TRBD1. The CDR3 spans 14 residues. The germline CDR1 and CDR2 sequences are MGHDK and SYGVNS. J was trimmed by 7 bases and V by 2 bases; bases with no gene match: 2. This CDR3 is CASSEGTGANEQFF. For the CDR3, the DNA is TGTGCCAGCAGTGAAGGGACAGGGGCTAATGAGCAGTTCTTC.

The chain carries TRBV6-1 and TRBJ2-7; D call uncertain. Trimming stripped 2 bases from V and 7 bases from J, with 12 bases between. Germline loops: CDR1 MNHNS, CDR2 SASEGT. This CDR3 has 13 residues. The CDR3 here is CASSERNAREQYF. DNA for the CDR3: TGTGCCAGCAGTGAACGGAATGCTCGGGAGCAGTACTTC.

This chain links TRBV27 with TRBJ2-1; 12 bases map to TRBD1. The germline V gene encodes CDR1 MNHEY and CDR2 SMNVEV (reference sequence). With V trimmed by 4 bases and J by 5 bases, 3 bases remained unmatched. The CDR3 runs 15 residues. The CDR3 coding sequence is TGTGCCAGCAGTTCCGGGACAGGGGGCCACAATGAGCAGTTCTTC. This gives the protein CASSSGTGGHNEQFF.

The rearrangement uses TRBV6-5 and TRBJ1-6; D is unresolved. The CDR3 spans 15 residues. Per the germline V gene, CDR1 is MNHEY and CDR2 is SVGAGI. V gave up 4 bases and J gave up 2 bases, with 9 bases separating them. The CDR3 sequence: CASSFRATYNSPLHF. The DNA for the CDR3 is TGTGCCAGCAGTTTCCGGGCCACCTATAATTCACCCCTCCACTTT.

The chain combines TRBV3-1 (or the pseudogene TRBV3-2) with TRBJ2-7, with 9 bases identical to TRBD1. This CDR3 contains 15 residues. Germline lookup yields CDR1 LGHDT and CDR2 YNNKEL (reference sequence). Unmatched junction bases numbered 3, after V lost 1 base and J lost 2 bases. CDR3 coding DNA: TGTGCCAGCAGCCAAGGGGACAGGGACCCCTACGAGCAGTACTTC. It codes for CASSQGDRDPYEQYF.

V and J are TRBV6-5 and TRBJ1-2; a possible D gene is TRBD1 (6 bases). The CDR3 length is 13 residues. The V end was cut by 5 bases, the J end by 6 bases, with 13 bases between. Germline CDR1 reads MNHEY; CDR2 reads SVGAGI. This CDR3 is CASSQQGGNGYTF. CDR3 nucleotides: TGTGCCAGCAGTCAACAGGGAGGGAATGGCTACACCTTC.

This chain uses TRBV6-5 with TRBJ1-6, with a possible D match to TRBD1 (6 bases). The CDR3 has 15 residues. Between the trimmed V and J ends, which lost 6 bases and 5 bases, there was a span of 14 bases. Germline V gene data show CDR1 as MNHEY and CDR2 as SVGAGI. The CDR3 protein is CASSPAGANNSPLHF. The CDR3 DNA sequence: TGTGCCAGCAGCCCCGCAGGGGCGAATAATTCACCCCTCCACTTT.

The CDR3 DNA reads TGTGCCAGCAGTGACTTAGGGGTCAGCACAGATACGCAGTATTTT. Translation gives CASSDLGVSTDTQYF. This sequence joins TRBV6-4 and TRBJ2-3; D might be TRBD1 (5 bases). V shed 1 base and J shed 0 bases, with 8 bases lying between them. The germline V gene encodes CDR1 MRHNA and CDR2 SNTAGT. The CDR3 has 15 residues.

This chain joins TRBV6-2 or TRBV6-3 and TRBJ1-2; 10 nucleotides line up with TRBD1. Germline loops: CDR1 MNHEY, CDR2 SVGEGT. The CDR3 sequence is 14 residues long. Germline trimming cut 2 bases from V and 8 bases from J; bases unmatched to any gene: 5. CDR3 DNA sequence: TGTGCCAGCAGTTACAAGACAGGGGGCGAGGGCTACACCTTC. It yields the protein CASSYKTGGEGYTF.